This entry concerns a single T cell receptor beta chain. Its target is not known. TCRdb reprocessed the reads with MiXCR, giving one entry per CDR3 protein. The table lists around 310,000 distinct CDR3 sequences, 25% to 35% of them singletons. The germline V gene encodes CDR1 SGHVS and CDR2 FNYEAQ. CDR3 length: 15 residues. V lost 2 bases, J lost 8 bases, and 6 bases stayed unmatched. The data originate from a study of T cell repertoires in cytomegalovirus infection. Overall study context: From public TCR beta signatures came an indication of both CMV infection and matching HLA type.

This chain links TRBV7-6 with TRBJ2-1; 10 bases match TRBD1. This TCR derives from a human donor in good health (CMV status not recorded). Some clones in this sample may be carry-over from other donors' samples. The starting material was cultured PBMCs, obtained from culture after CMV antigen stimulation. The CDR3 loop is CASSLLLDRGHEQFF. The DNA of the CDR3 is TGTGCCAGCAGCTTATTACTTGACAGGGGGCATGAGCAGTTCTTC.